The rows below give T cell receptor beta chains drawn from one sample of a study of shared clonotypes between healthy human individuals. Libraries were prepared by immunoSEQ multiplex PCR; TCRdb keeps only in-frame clonotypes and omits some of them. The profile shows 450,000 to 500,000 clones, roughly 85% of them singletons. The specimen sequenced was PBMCs. The receptors originated from a woman between 40 and 50 years old in good health. Some clones in this sample may be carry-over from other donors' samples. Each CDR3 is given with its conserved first and last residue. A D gene is named only where the DNA matches it firmly. Size tells how often a clone was seen (once, few, many) or the class of an expanded clone, and some rows leave it out.

j_call cdr3_length d_call v_call clone_size cdr3_aa cdr3_nt
TRBJ2-7 15 TRBD2 TRBV2 NA CASAPGGALSYEQYF TGTGCCAGCGCCCCGGGAGGCGCCTTATCTTACGAGCAGTACTTC
TRBJ2-3 16 NA TRBV28 NA CASSIAGDVAADTQYF TGTGCCAGCAGCATAGCAGGGGACGTGGCTGCAGATACGCAGTATTTT
TRBJ2-2 14 NA TRBV7-9 NA CASSGFLNTGELFF TGTGCCAGCAGCGGATTTCTAAACACCGGGGAGCTGTTTTTT
TRBJ2-7 15 NA TRBV19 NA CASSIGLLVPYEQYF TGTGCCAGTAGTATAGGACTTCTAGTCCCCTACGAGCAGTACTTC
TRBJ2-7 16 TRBD2 TRBV27 NA CASSLRGDVVNYEQYF TGTGCCAGCAGTTTACGGGGGGACGTCGTAAACTACGAGCAGTACTTC
TRBJ2-7 15 NA TRBV21-1 once CASSRGGQASYEQYF TGTGCCAGCAGCAGAGGGGGACAGGCCTCCTACGAGCAGTACTTC
TRBJ2-7 17 TRBD1 TRBV5-1 NA CASSQGTGGGSTYEQYF TGCGCCAGCAGCCAAGGGACAGGGGGAGGATCCACCTACGAGCAGTACTTC
TRBJ2-5 16 TRBD1 TRBV18 NA CASSPGSQGAGETQYF TGTGCCAGCTCACCAGGATCTCAGGGGGCGGGGGAGACCCAGTACTTC
TRBJ2-1 21 TRBD2 TRBV4-3 many CASSQEDIPSGRVSSYNEQFF TGCGCCAGCAGCCAAGAAGATATCCCTAGCGGGAGGGTGAGCTCCTACAATGAGCAGTTCTTC
TRBJ2-1 14 TRBD2 TRBV6-5 NA CASRKPAGDNEQFF TGTGCCAGCAGGAAACCAGCGGGGGACAATGAGCAGTTCTTC
TRBJ1-2 15 NA TRBV5-1 NA CASSPDGSRTDGYTF TGCGCCAGCAGCCCCGACGGGTCGCGGACAGATGGCTACACCTTC
TRBJ1-5 15 NA TRBV4-2 NA CASSQDGGGNQPQHF TGTGCCAGCAGCCAAGATGGGGGGGGCAATCAGCCCCAGCATTTT
TRBJ1-6 14 NA TRBV27 NA CASSPGTSNSPLHF TGTGCCAGCAGTCCCGGGACAAGTAATTCACCCCTCCACTTT
TRBJ2-2 13 NA TRBV29-1 NA CSVGMSGAGELFF TGCAGCGTTGGAATGTCAGGGGCCGGGGAGCTGTTTTTT
TRBJ1-1 15 NA TRBV19 few CASSIGPGRNTEAFF TGTGCCAGTAGTATAGGGCCGGGGCGGAACACTGAAGCTTTCTTT
TRBJ1-1 14 TRBD1 TRBV19 NA CASSLSTGGMGAFF TGTGCCAGTAGTTTGTCTACAGGGGGCATGGGAGCTTTCTTT
TRBJ2-2 18 NA TRBV7-8 NA CASSSRLGGTVNTGELFF TGTGCCAGCAGCTCTCGATTGGGGGGGACAGTGAACACCGGGGAGCTGTTTTTT
TRBJ2-7 12 NA TRBV7-8 once CASSYGVYEQYF TGTGCCAGCAGCTACGGGGTCTACGAGCAGTACTTC
TRBJ2-7 13 NA TRBV28 few CASMTRGTYEQYF TGTGCCAGCATGACGAGGGGTACCTACGAGCAGTACTTC
TRBJ1-1 12 NA TRBV7-6 NA CASSAGGAEAFF TGTGCCAGCAGCGCGGGGGGTGCTGAAGCTTTCTTT
TRBJ2-3 12 NA TRBV7-2 NA CASSSLTDTQYF TGTGCCAGCAGCTCTCTGACAGATACGCAGTATTTT
TRBJ2-7 15 TRBD2 TRBV6-1 NA CASRTGTSGSYEQYF TGTGCCAGCAGGACCGGGACTAGCGGATCCTACGAGCAGTACTTC
TRBJ2-5 15 TRBD1 TRBV7-7 NA CASSRDRGPQETQYF TGTGCTAGCAGCCGGGACAGGGGCCCCCAAGAGACCCAGTACTTC
TRBJ2-3 14 NA TRBV5-8 once CASSLGMGTDTQYF TGTGCCAGCAGCTTGGGCATGGGAACAGATACGCAGTATTTT
TRBJ2-7 13 NA TRBV11-2 NA CASSRPAYYEQYF TGTGCCAGCAGCCGCCCCGCCTATTACGAGCAGTACTTC
TRBJ2-7 14 NA TRBV7-8 NA CASSSKRGGYEQYF TGTGCCAGCAGCTCCAAGAGGGGTGGCTACGAGCAGTACTTC
TRBJ2-5 14 TRBD2 TRBV28 NA CASSPWAGEETQYF TGTGCCAGCAGCCCTTGGGCGGGGGAAGAGACCCAGTACTTC
TRBJ1-2 15 TRBD1 TRBV9 NA CASSVGDRHNYGYTF TGTGCCAGCAGCGTGGGGGACAGGCACAACTATGGCTACACCTTC
TRBJ2-5 14 NA TRBV7-9 once CASSLRASTKTQYF TGTGCCAGCAGCTTACGCGCTAGCACGAAGACCCAGTACTTC
TRBJ1-1 11 NA TRBV6-1 NA CASHRDTEAFF TGTGCCAGCCATCGGGACACTGAAGCTTTCTTT
TRBJ2-6 18 NA TRBV15 NA CATSRSTGPRSGANVLTF TGTGCCACCAGCAGATCGACAGGCCCCCGCTCTGGGGCCAACGTCCTGACTTTC
TRBJ2-1 15 TRBD2 TRBV4-2 NA CASSHTSGGYNEQFF TGTGCCAGCAGCCATACTAGCGGGGGGTACAATGAGCAGTTCTTC
TRBJ1-2 13 TRBD1 TRBV27 NA CASKTGGGYGYTF TGTGCCAGCAAAACAGGGGGCGGATATGGCTACACCTTC
TRBJ2-2 14 NA TRBV19 NA CASSGQGYTGELFF TGTGCCAGCAGTGGGCAGGGTTACACCGGGGAGCTGTTTTTT
TRBJ1-2 14 TRBD1 TRBV6-4 NA CASSEGTGGYGYTF TGTGCCAGCAGTGAGGGGACAGGGGGATATGGCTACACCTTC
TRBJ1-1 17 NA TRBV12-2 NA CASRLFGCRAGDTEAFF TGTGCAAGTCGCTTATTTGGGTGTAGAGCGGGGGACACTGAAGCTTTCTTT
TRBJ1-1 14 TRBD1 TRBV15 NA CATSREDRDGEAFF TGTGCCACCAGCAGAGAAGACAGGGATGGTGAAGCTTTCTTT
TRBJ2-5 14 NA TRBV28 NA CASSLREGQETQYF TGTGCCAGCAGTTTAAGAGAGGGGCAAGAGACCCAGTACTTC
TRBJ1-1 17 TRBD1 TRBV30 few CAWSVRDRGFKYTEAFF TGTGCCTGGAGTGTACGGGACAGGGGATTCAAGTACACTGAAGCTTTCTTT
TRBJ2-1 15 TRBD2 TRBV9 NA CASSKSGSGYNEQFF TGTGCCAGCAGCAAAAGCGGGAGTGGCTACAATGAGCAGTTCTTC
TRBJ2-7 14 TRBD1 TRBV6-1 NA CASSAETGWYEQYF TGTGCCAGCAGTGCCGAGACAGGGTGGTACGAGCAGTACTTC
TRBJ2-6 13 NA TRBV7-9 NA CASSPTGSTVLTF TGTGCCAGCAGCCCAACCGGGAGCACCGTCCTGACTTTC
TRBJ2-5 14 NA TRBV5-6 NA CASSLSGAGETQYF TGTGCCAGCAGCTTATCAGGGGCAGGGGAGACCCAGTACTTC
TRBJ2-1 13 NA TRBV29-1 NA CSVEKSRYNEQFF TGCAGCGTTGAAAAGTCGAGATACAATGAGCAGTTCTTC
TRBJ2-1 15 NA TRBV27 NA CASTGDSKPYNEQFF TGTGCCAGCACTGGAGATTCCAAGCCTTACAATGAGCAGTTCTTC
TRBJ1-4 14 NA TRBV18 NA CASSPWETNEKLFF TGTGCCAGCTCACCGTGGGAAACTAATGAAAAACTGTTTTTT
TRBJ2-7 13 NA TRBV6-5 NA CASRATGRDEQYF TGTGCCAGCAGAGCGACAGGGAGGGACGAGCAGTACTTC